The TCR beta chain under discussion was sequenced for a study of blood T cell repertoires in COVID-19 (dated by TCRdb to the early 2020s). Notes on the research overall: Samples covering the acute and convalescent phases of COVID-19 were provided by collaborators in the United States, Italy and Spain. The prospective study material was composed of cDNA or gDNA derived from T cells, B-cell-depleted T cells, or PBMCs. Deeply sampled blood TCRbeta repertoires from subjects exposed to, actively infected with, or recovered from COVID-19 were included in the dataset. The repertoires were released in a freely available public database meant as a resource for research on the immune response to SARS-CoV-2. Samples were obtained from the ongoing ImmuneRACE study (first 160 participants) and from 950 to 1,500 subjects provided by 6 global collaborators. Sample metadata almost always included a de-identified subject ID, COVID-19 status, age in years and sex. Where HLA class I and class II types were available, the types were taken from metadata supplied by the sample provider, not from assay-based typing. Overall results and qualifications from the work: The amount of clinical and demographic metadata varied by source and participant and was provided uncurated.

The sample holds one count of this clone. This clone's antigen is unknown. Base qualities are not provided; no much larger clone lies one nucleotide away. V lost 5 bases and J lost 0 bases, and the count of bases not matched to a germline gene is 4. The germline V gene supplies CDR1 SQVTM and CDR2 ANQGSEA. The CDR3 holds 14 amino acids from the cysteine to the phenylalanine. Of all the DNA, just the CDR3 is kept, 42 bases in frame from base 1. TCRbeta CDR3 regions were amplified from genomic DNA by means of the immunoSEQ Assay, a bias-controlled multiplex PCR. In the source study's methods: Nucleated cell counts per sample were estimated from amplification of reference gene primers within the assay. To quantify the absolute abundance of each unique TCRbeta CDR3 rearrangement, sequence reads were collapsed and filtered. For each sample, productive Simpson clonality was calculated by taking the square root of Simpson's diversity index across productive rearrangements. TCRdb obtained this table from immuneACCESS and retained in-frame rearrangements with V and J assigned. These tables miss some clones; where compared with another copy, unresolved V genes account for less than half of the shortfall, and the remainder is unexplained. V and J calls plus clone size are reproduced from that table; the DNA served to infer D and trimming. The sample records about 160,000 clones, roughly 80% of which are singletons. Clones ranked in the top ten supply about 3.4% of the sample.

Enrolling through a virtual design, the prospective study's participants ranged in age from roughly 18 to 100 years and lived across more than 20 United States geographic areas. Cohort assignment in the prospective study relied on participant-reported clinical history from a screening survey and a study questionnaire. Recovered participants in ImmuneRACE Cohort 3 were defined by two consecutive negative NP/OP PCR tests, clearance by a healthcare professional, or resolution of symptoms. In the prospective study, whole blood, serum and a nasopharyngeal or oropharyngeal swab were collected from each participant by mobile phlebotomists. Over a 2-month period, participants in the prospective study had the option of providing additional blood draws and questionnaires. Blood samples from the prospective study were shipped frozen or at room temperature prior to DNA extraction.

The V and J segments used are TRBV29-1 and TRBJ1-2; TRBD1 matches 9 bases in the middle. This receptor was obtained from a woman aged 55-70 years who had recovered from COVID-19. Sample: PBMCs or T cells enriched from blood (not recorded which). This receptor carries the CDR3 CSVQRQGANYGYTF. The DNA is TGCAGCGTTCAAAGACAGGGGGCTAACTATGGCTACACCTTC.